This T cell receptor beta chain was obtained from a study of blood T cell repertoires in COVID-19. Study at large: Both acute and convalescent COVID-19 samples were obtained from the United States, Italy and Spain.

Seattle researchers signed up patients amid active infection and tracked them longitudinally. Original processing methods: Estimation of nucleated cell counts relied on the amplification of reference gene primers. Some clones are missing from TCRdb's copy, which holds only in-frame ones; the method was immunoSEQ multiplex PCR. Clonal size and the V and J genes are those of that table, whereas D and trimming came from the DNA. The repertoire holds roughly 100,000 clones, about 82% seen once, with 6% to 6.5% in the top ten. Sequences were obtained from peripheral blood. This sequence originates from an elderly man with COVID-19, enrolled during active disease.

The CDR3 loop is CSGLGGTGVTDTQYF. The CDR3 DNA sequence: TGCAGCGGGCTGGGCGGGACAGGGGTCACAGATACGCAGTATTTT. This rearrangement joins TRBV29-1 to TRBJ2-3; the match to TRBD1 covers 10 bases. The junction had 9 bases not matched to a gene; V was cut back by 7 bases and J by 2 bases. The CDR3 length is 15 residues. The germline V gene has CDR1 SQVTM and CDR2 ANQGSEA.